These T cell receptor beta chains were read from a single sample in a study of cytomegalovirus exposure and HLA in healthy donors. The assay was immunoSEQ multiplex PCR, and TCRdb's table has in-frame clones only and misses some. The sample has about 150,000 clones, about three quarters seen once. The sequenced sample was PBMCs. Source of these receptors: a female donor in good health and CMV-seropositive. Each CDR3 is given with its conserved first and last residue.

cdr3_length,v_call,cdr3_aa
14,TRBV27,CASSLSASYNEQFF
14,TRBV27,CASSYRGGVDEAFF
18,TRBV7-2,CASSLAIPVAGPPYEQYF
16,TRBV9,CASSVRQGASTDTQYF
16,TRBV7-9,CASSIRTSGVGNEQFF
14,TRBV7-9,CASSLGQANEKLFF
14,TRBV19,CASRGWGQHYEQYF
17,TRBV5-1,CASSLAGTSGGNRKQYF
15,TRBV19,CASSIARGFGEKLFF
16,TRBV15,CATSRGAGSGANVLTF
13,TRBV6-1,CASSKLAQTEQFF
15,TRBV2,CASSSQSQGNTEAFF
15,TRBV7-9,CASSPRDRAPYGYTF
14,TRBV27,CASSLSPGLWEQYF
15,TRBV5-1,CASSLEDWPANEQYF
15,TRBV23-1,CASSHRGRLEGTQYF
15,TRBV15,CATSRDHGDIYGYTF
12,TRBV11-3,CASSLSEDTQYF
13,TRBV30,CAWRTVNTGELFF
15,TRBV7-2,CASSLDGTTYNEQFF
15,TRBV9,CASSRDRGQNSPLHF
16,TRBV4-1,CASSQTTQLAQETQYF
15,TRBV29-1,CSVEVRLAGGNEQFF
11,TRBV6-6,CASSDTQGYTF
14,TRBV7-3,CASSEQGGTDTQYF
13,TRBV28,CASRIRDQETQYF
13,TRBV2,CASSKSVNTEAFF
14,TRBV29-1,CSTNRVERGNEQFF
16,TRBV4-1,CASSDRSGSRPYEQYF
15,TRBV6-1,CASSKDRGEGQPQHF
13,TRBV7-9,CASSFGLNNEQFF
15,TRBV28,CASSLGGAVFYGYTF
13,TRBV2,CASRSHSNQPQHF
17,TRBV7-3,CASSETSGGIGGDEQFF
14,TRBV5-6,CASSPISGEETQYF
12,TRBV28,CASKTTNYGYTF
16,TRBV7-6,CASSPQTGGSGNTIYF
16,TRBV5-1,CASSLEDRLRTYEQYF
14,TRBV28,CASVPTGQDYGYTF
13,TRBV5-6,CASRYRDLYEQYF
14,TRBV5-5,CASSQGQGNQPQHF
13,TRBV5-1,CASSRGTEETQYF
18,TRBV4-1,CASSQEGRGSSMNTEAFF
16,TRBV18,CASSPPGLAGVNEQFF
14,TRBV5-4,CASSPGQGSYTIYF
14,TRBV10-1,CASSEDRGRETQYF
15,TRBV7-6,CASSLDSGSNTEAFF
17,TRBV7-2,CASSIGTGGSGANVLTF
14,TRBV6-1,CASRAEGGKNIQYF
16,TRBV18,CASSPSQRTYNSPLHF